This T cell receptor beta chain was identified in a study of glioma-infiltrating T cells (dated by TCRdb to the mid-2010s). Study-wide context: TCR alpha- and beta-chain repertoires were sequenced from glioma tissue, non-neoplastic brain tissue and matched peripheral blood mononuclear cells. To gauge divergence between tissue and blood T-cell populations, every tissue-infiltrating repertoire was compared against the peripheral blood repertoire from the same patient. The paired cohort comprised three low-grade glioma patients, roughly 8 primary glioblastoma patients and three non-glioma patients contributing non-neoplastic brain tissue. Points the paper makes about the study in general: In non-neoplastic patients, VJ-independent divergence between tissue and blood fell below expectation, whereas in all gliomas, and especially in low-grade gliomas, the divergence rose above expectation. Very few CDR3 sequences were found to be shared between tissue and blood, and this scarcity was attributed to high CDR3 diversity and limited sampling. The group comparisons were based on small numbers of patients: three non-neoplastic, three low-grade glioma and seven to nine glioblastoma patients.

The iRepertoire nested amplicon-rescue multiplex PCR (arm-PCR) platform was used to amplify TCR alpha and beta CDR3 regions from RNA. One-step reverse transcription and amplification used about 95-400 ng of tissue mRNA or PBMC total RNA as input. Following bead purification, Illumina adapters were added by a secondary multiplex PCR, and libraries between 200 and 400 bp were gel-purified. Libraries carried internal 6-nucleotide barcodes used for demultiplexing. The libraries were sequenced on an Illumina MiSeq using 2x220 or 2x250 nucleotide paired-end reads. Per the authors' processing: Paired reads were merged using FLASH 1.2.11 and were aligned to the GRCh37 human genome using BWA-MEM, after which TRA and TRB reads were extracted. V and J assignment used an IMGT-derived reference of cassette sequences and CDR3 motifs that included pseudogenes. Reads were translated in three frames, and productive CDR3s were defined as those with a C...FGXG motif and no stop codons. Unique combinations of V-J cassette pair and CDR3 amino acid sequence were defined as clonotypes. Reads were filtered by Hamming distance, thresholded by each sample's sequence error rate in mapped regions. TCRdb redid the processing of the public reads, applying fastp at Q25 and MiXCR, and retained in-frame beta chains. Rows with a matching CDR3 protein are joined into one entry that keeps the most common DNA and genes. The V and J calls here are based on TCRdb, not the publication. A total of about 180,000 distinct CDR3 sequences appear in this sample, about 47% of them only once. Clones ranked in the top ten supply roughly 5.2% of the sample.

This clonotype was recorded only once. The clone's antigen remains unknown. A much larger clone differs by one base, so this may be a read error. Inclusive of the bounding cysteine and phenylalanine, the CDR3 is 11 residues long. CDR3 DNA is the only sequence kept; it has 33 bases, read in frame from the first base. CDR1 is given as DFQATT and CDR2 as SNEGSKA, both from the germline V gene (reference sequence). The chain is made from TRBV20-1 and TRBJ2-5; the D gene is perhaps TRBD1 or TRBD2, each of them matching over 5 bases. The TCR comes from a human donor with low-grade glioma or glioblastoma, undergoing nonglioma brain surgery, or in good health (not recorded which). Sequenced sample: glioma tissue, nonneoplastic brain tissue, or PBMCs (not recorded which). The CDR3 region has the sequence CIARMGPTQYF. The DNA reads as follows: TGCATTGCTAGAATGGGACCCACCCAGTACTTC.